One sample yielded the 11 T cell receptor beta chains listed below, sequenced in a study of shared clonotypes between healthy human individuals. The repertoire was sequenced with immunoSEQ multiplex PCR; TCRdb's copy has only in-frame clones and lacks some. This table holds roughly 2.5 million clones, around nine tenths found once. Sequencing input: naive CD4+ T cells sorted from blood. The subset denotes: CD45RA+ positively selected. These TCRs come from a man younger than 35 in good health.

The CDR3 coding sequence is TGTGCCAGCAGTTTAGCCAGCGCCCCTAACTATGGCTACACCTTC. Translation: CASSLASAPNYGYTF. The rearrangement uses TRBV28 and TRBJ1-2; no reliable D call. Germline CDR1 is MDHEN and CDR2 is SYDVKM. This CDR3 spans 15 amino acids. Trimming cost V 2 bases and J 0 bases, with 10 bases left between them.

This chain links TRBV18 with TRBJ1-2; the D is unclear. CDR1 KGHSH and CDR2 LQKENI come from the germline V gene. V lost 5 bases and J lost 2, with 3 bases in between. This CDR3 has 11 residues. CDR3 nucleotide sequence: TGTGCCAGCTCAAACAACTATGGCTACACCTTC. It specifies CASSNNYGYTF.

Worth noting for this clone: In the same sample, other DNA sequences code for this CDR3. V usage is TRBV4-1 and J usage is TRBJ1-5; TRBD1 is a possible D gene (6 bases). The V end was cut by 0 bases, the J end by 2 bases, with 11 bases between. Germline-derived CDR1 and CDR2 are MGHRA and YSYEKL. The CDR3 covers 16 residues. The CDR3 is CASSQEGGLGNQPQHF. CDR3 nucleotide sequence: TGCGCCAGCAGCCAAGAGGGGGGCTTAGGCAATCAGCCCCAGCATTTT.

This clone was counted a single time. This rearrangement joins TRBV18 to TRBJ2-1; TRBD2 matches 9 bases. The CDR3 has 17 residues. Germline values: CDR1 KGHSH, CDR2 LQKENI. V was pared by 4 bases and J by 8 bases, with 15 bases of the junction left unmatched. As DNA, the CDR3 is TGTGCCAGCTCACGGGCGGCGATAGCGGGAGTTGGAGATGAGCAGTTCTTC. Amino acids: CASSRAAIAGVGDEQFF.

This clone came up once. The V gene is TRBV29-1, the J gene TRBJ2-3; D is ambiguous. The CDR3 has 13 residues. Trimming pared 4 bases from V and 2 bases from J, leaving 10 bases between. Germline V gene data show CDR1 as SQVTM and CDR2 as ANQGSEA. The CDR3 sequence is CSVARILTDTQYF. The CDR3, as DNA: TGCAGCGTTGCACGGATCCTCACAGATACGCAGTATTTT.

This chain uses TRBV28 with TRBJ1-1; D is undetermined. The CDR3 runs to 12 residues. V shed 10 bases and J shed 2 bases, with 11 bases lying between them. The germline gives CDR1 MDHEN, CDR2 SYDVKM. The CDR3 sequence: CATLIFNTEAFF. The DNA of the CDR3 is TGTGCCACCCTCATATTTAACACTGAAGCTTTCTTT. The full variable domain, rest sourced from reference TRBV28 and TRBJ1-1, is DVKVTQSSRYLVKRTGEKVFLECVQDMDHENMFWYRQDPGLGLRLIYFSYDVKMKEKGDIPEGYSVSREKKERFSLILESASTNQTSMYLCATLIFNTEAFFGQGTRLTVV.

A word on this clone: One end of the junction does not line up with germline, which may come from a read error. The chain employs TRBV7-9 and TRBJ2-5; 10 bases align to TRBD1. The J call may be incorrect, as the DNA end agrees better with TRBJ2-7. Germline V lookup: CDR1 SEHNR, CDR2 FQNEAQ (reference sequence). The CDR3 loop spans 14 amino acids. CDR3 residues: CASSLTGGSNEQYF. CDR3 DNA: TGTGCCAGCAGCCTGACAGGGGGCTCCAACGAGCAGTACTTC.

For this clone: The sample holds other DNA sequences that translate to the same CDR3. This chain joins TRBV2 and TRBJ2-1; D is undetermined. Trimming stripped 8 bases from V and 7 bases from J, with 12 bases between. Looked up from germline, CDR1 is SNHLY and CDR2 is FYNNEI. The length of the CDR3 is 12 residues. CDR3 region: CASSGSGNEQFF. The CDR3 nucleotides are TGTGCCAGCTCCGGCAGTGGGAATGAGCAGTTCTTC. The full variable domain, its missing parts supplied by reference TRBV2 and TRBJ2-1, is EPEVTQTPSHQVTQMGQEVILRCVPISNHLYFYWYRQILGQKVEFLVSFYNNEISEKSEIFDDQFSVERPDGSNFTLKIRSTKLEDSAMYFCASSGSGNEQFFGPGTRLTVL.

The J gene is TRBJ2-1, the V gene TRBV29-1, with a weak D call TRBD1 (6 bases). Germline V gene data show CDR1 as SQVTM and CDR2 as ANQGSEA. The CDR3 covers 11 residues. Trimming removed 6 bases from V and 9 bases from J, with 12 bases in between. In nucleotides, the CDR3 is TGCAGCGTGGCAGGGGCAGGTGAGCAGTTCTTC. It is translated as CSVAGAGEQFF.

This clone was recorded only once. The chain uses TRBV9 and TRBJ2-5, with a possible D match to TRBD2 (6 bases). The V gene's germline CDR1 is SGDLS and CDR2 YYNGEE. Trimming stripped 1 base from V and 3 bases from J, with 13 bases between. The CDR3 is 15 amino acids. The CDR3 bases are TGTGCCAGCAGCGTAACGGGAGATGGCAAAGAGACCCAGTACTTC. As protein: CASSVTGDGKETQYF.

The chain couples TRBV28 to TRBJ1-2; D gene ambiguous. The CDR3 spans 13 residues. Deletions cut 3 bases from V and 2 bases from J, with 7 bases between. CDR1 and CDR2 from the germline V gene are MDHEN and SYDVKM. As DNA, the CDR3 is TGTGCCAGCAGTTTGAGGTCGAACTATGGCTACACCTTC. Its translation is CASSLRSNYGYTF.